This T cell receptor beta chain is drawn from a study of blood T cell repertoires in COVID-19. At the level of the study: The cDNA or gDNA used as material had been derived from T cells, B-cell-depleted T cells, or PBMCs.

CDR3 size: 15 residues. Germline CDR1 DFQATT, CDR2 SNEGSKA (reference sequence). V lost 3 bases and J 7 bases, leaving 19 bases between the germline ends. The assay was immunoSEQ multiplex PCR, and TCRdb's table has in-frame clones only and misses some. The sample carries roughly 200,000 clones, approximately 87% recorded once. The source material was peripheral blood. The sequence was collected from a woman under 30 who had recovered from COVID-19. V is TRBV20-1 and J is TRBJ2-1, with D perhaps TRBD2 (6 bases). The CDR3 sequence is CSASEGRENKNEQFF. Written as DNA, the CDR3 is TGCAGTGCTAGTGAAGGACGGGAGAATAAGAATGAGCAGTTCTTC.